These T cell receptor beta chains were read from a single sample in a study of low-dose radiotherapy and immunotherapy resistance in tumors. TCRdb independently ran MiXCR on the reads; one entry per CDR3 protein. The sample has 40,000 or so distinct CDR3 sequences; 31% are singletons. The specimen was PBMCs, collected before treatment. Receptors originate from a male donor with gallbladder cancer. The CDR3 runs from the conserved cysteine through the conserved F or W. A D gene is named only where the DNA matches it firmly. Rows give clone size only sometimes, using once, few, many, or a class for an expanded clone.

TRBD1	TRBV6-1	many	TRBJ1-1	CASAYLRDRGTEAFF	TGTGCCAGCGCATACCTCCGGGACAGGGGCACTGAAGCTTTCTTT
NA	TRBV5-6	NA	TRBJ1-1	CASSWRGAKGSTEAFF	TGTGCCAGCAGCTGGAGGGGGGCTAAGGGTTCCACTGAAGCTTTCTTT
TRBD1	TRBV18	NA	TRBJ2-3	CASSPLRGPDTQYF	TGTGCCAGCTCCCCTTTAAGGGGGCCGGATACGCAGTATTTT
NA	TRBV4-1	many	TRBJ1-2	CASSQDLVPYGYTF	TGCGCCAGCAGCCAAGACCTCGTCCCCTATGGCTACACCTTC
TRBD2	TRBV6-2/TRBV6-3	many	TRBJ2-1	CASSYWSLRAGPNEQFF	TGTGCCAGCAGTTACTGGTCACTCCGAGCGGGACCCAATGAGCAGTTCTTC
NA	TRBV5-1	many	TRBJ1-4	CASSPASNEKLFF	TGCGCCAGCAGCCCAGCCTCTAATGAAAAACTGTTTTTT
TRBD2	TRBV27	NA	TRBJ2-4	CASSLLGPGGNIQYF	TGTGCCAGCAGTTTATTAGGACCGGGGGGGAACATTCAGTACTTC
NA	TRBV20-1	NA	TRBJ2-2	CSARGSEGPGELFF	TGCAGTGCTAGAGGGTCAGAGGGGCCCGGGGAGCTGTTTTTT
NA	TRBV9	many	TRBJ2-5	CASSVEDETQYF	TGTGCCAGCAGCGTAGAGGATGAGACCCAGTACTTC
NA	TRBV7-6	NA	TRBJ2-7	CASSKTTYEQYF	TGTGCCAGCAGCAAAACAACCTACGAGCAGTACTTC
NA	TRBV10-3	many	TRBJ2-5	CAISARGQETQYF	TGTGCCATCAGTGCGAGGGGACAAGAGACCCAGTACTTC
NA	TRBV14	NA	TRBJ1-1	CASSQREAAGADTEAFF	TGTGCCAGCAGCCAGAGAGAGGCGGCGGGGGCGGACACTGAAGCTTTCTTT
NA	TRBV2	many	TRBJ1-1	CASSVDSGTEAFF	TGTGCCAGCAGTGTGGACAGTGGTACTGAAGCTTTCTTT
TRBD2	TRBV7-8	many	TRBJ2-7	CASTRGEPTGEQYF	TGTGCCAGCACCCGGGGGGAGCCGACGGGGGAGCAGTACTTC
TRBD2	TRBV3-1	many	TRBJ2-1	CASSQDFGLASPSGSLSSYNEQFF	TGTGCCAGCAGCCAAGACTTCGGACTAGCGTCGCCTAGCGGGAGTTTGAGCTCCTACAATGAGCAGTTCTTC